This T cell receptor (beta chain) was sequenced in a study of blood T cell repertoires in COVID-19. For the study at large: Specimens from acute and convalescent COVID-19 originated in the United States, Italy and Spain. From T cells, B-cell-depleted T cells, or PBMCs came the material, which was cDNA or gDNA.

Original data processing: How many nucleated cells were present was estimated from reference gene primer amplification. The data were produced by immunoSEQ multiplex PCR, yet TCRdb's version contains in-frame clones alone and is incomplete. V, J and clone size derive from that table, while D and trimming were established from the DNA sequence. Of a few hundred thousand clones in the sample, less than 85% were seen once. The V gene's germline CDR1 is SGHVS and CDR2 FNYEAQ. This CDR3 region has 15 residues. The V and J ends lost 3 bases and 3 bases, in that order; junction bases with no gene match: 4. This clonotype originated in a woman aged 18-29 years with acute or convalescent COVID-19. The specimen sequenced was peripheral blood. The chain recombines TRBV7-6 with TRBJ2-2; 7 bases align to TRBD2. DNA for the CDR3: TGTGCCAGCAGCTTCGCGGGAGTAGACACCGGGGAGCTGTTTTTT. Amino acids: CASSFAGVDTGELFF.